This is a list of T cell receptor beta chains from one sample in a study of CXCR3-negative and CXCR3-positive naive CD8 T cells. TCRdb reprocessed the 5' RACE reads and stores each CDR3 protein as one record, lacking DNA. This listing includes 65,000 to 95,000 distinct CDR3 sequences. Sequencing input: naive CXCR3- CD8+ T cells from blood. The source of these receptors is a human donor in good health. Some clones in this sample may be carry-over from other donors' samples. CDR3s include the opening cysteine and the closing phenylalanine or tryptophan.

TRBJ2-2	14	TRBV6-1	CASRVVVDTGELFF
TRBJ2-5	13	TRBV28	CASSAGQKETQYF
TRBJ1-1	13	TRBV7-3	CASSFTQGEEAFF
TRBJ2-3	15	TRBV12-3/TRBV12-4	CASSPSNGFTDTQYF
TRBJ2-1	13	TRBV27	CASSLDGGDEQFF
TRBJ2-7	18	TRBV14	CASSPFPGTSGTPYEQYF
TRBJ2-3	15	TRBV6-6	CASKQLAGITDTQYF
TRBJ2-3	12	TRBV2	CASSFMADTQYF
TRBJ1-3	13	TRBV20-1	CSARTGGEYTIYF
TRBJ2-3	15	TRBV2	CASSEGGGGTDTQYF